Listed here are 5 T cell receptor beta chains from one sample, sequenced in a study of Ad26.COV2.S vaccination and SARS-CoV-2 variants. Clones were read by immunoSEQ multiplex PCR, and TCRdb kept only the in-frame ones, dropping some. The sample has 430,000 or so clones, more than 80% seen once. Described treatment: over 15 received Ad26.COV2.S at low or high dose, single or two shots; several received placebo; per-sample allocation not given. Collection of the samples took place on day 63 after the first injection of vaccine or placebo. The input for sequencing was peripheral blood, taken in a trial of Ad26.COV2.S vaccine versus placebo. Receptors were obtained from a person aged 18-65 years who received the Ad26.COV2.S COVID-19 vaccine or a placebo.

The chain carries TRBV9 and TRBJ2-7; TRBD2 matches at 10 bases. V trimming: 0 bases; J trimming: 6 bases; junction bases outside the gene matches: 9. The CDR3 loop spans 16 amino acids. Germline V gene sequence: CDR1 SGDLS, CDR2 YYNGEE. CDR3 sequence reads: CASSVDRLAGVSEQYF. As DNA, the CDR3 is TGTGCCAGCAGCGTAGATAGGCTAGCGGGAGTCTCCGAGCAGTACTTC.

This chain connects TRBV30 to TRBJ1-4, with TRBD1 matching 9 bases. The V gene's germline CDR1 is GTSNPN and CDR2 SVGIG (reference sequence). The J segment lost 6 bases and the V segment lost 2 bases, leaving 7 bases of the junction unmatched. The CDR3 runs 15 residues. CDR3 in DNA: TGTGCCTGGAGTCCCCCGGGACAGGGCTATGAAAAACTGTTTTTT. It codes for CAWSPPGQGYEKLFF.

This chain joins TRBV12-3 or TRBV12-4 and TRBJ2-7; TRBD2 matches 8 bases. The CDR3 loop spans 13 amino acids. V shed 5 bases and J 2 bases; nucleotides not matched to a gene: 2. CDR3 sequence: CASSGTSAYEQYF. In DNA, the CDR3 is TGTGCCAGCAGTGGGACTAGTGCCTACGAGCAGTACTTC.

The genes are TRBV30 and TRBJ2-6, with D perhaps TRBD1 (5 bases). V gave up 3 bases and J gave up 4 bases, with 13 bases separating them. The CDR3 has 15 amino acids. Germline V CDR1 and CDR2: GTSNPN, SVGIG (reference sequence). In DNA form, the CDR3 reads TGTGCCTGGAGATTGGCAGGGCCCGGGGCCAACGTCCTGACTTTC. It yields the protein CAWRLAGPGANVLTF. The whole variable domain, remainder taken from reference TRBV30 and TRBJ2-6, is SQTIHQWPATLVQPVGSPLSLECTVEGTSNPNLYWYRQAAGRGLQLLFYSVGIGQISSEVPQNLSASRPQDRQFILSSKKLLLSDSGFYLCAWRLAGPGANVLTFGAGSRLTVL.

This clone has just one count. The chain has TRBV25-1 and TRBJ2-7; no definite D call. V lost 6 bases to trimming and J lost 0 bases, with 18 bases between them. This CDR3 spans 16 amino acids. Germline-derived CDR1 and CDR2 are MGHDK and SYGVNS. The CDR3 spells CASSRPEIGSSYEQYF. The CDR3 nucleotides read TGTGCCAGCAGCCGACCTGAGATTGGAAGCTCCTACGAGCAGTACTTC.